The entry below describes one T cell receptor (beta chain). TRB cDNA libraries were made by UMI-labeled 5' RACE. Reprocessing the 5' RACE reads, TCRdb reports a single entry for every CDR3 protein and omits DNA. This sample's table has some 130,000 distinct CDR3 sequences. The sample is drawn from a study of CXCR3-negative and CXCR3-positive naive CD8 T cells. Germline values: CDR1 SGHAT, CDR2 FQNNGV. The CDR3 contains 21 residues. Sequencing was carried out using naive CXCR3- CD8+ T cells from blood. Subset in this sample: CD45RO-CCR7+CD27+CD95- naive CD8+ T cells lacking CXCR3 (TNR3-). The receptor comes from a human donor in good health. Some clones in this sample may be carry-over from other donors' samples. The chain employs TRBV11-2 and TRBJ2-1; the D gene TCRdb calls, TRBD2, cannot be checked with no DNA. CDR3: CASSLPPPGLAGGRGYNEQFF.